This T cell receptor beta chain is drawn from a study of vaccination and CD4 T cells after COVID-19. Study-level background: Post-vaccination samples were procured at a median of around 72 days following dose two (range 14 to 241). Cellular stimulation was performed using overlapping spike peptides derived from SARS-CoV-2, HCoV-NL63, HCoV-OC43 and HCoV-229E. Study findings and constraints: Spike mono-reactivity was the property of 304 of 307 vaccine-specific clones in convalescent patients.

The treatment: roughly 11-day PBMC culture with coronavirus spike peptide pools or control peptides (ViraFEST assay). Antigen-specific T cells were expanded with peptide pools by ViraFEST, and TCRs were then sequenced. This CDR3 has 15 residues. Trimming removed 2 bases from V and 5 bases from J, with 10 bases in between. CDR1 is MNHEY and CDR2 is SVGAGI in the germline V gene. Cultured CD4+ T-cell DNA underwent Oncomine TCR Beta short-read sequencing. TCRdb reprocessed the PCR reads via MiXCR and lists one record per CDR3 protein. Of about 11,000 distinct CDR3 sequences in the sample, 45% to 65% are singletons; the top ten hold more than 9.5%. This clonotype has only a few counts. Its antigen is unidentified.

The V and J genes are TRBV6-5 and TRBJ1-6; D is undetermined. Sequencing was performed on CD4+ T cells from blood, cultured in vitro. The sequence came from a human donor who had recovered from COVID-19. The DNA for the CDR3 is TGTGCCAGCAGTTACGAACAGTACCATAATTCACCCCTCCACTTT. The encoded protein is CASSYEQYHNSPLHF.